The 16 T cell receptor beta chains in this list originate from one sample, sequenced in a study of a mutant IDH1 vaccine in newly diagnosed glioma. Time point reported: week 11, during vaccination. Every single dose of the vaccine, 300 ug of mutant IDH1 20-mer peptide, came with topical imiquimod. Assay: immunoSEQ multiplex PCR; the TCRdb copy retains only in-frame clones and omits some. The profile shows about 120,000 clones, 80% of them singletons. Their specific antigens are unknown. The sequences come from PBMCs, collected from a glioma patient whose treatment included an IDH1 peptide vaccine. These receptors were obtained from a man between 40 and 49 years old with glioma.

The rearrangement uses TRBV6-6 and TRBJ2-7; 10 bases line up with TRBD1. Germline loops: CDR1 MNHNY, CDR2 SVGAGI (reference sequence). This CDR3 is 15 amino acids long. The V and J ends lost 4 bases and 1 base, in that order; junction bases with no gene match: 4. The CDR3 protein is CASSFPGQGSYEQYF. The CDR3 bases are TGTGCCAGCAGTTTCCCGGGACAGGGGTCCTACGAGCAGTACTTC.

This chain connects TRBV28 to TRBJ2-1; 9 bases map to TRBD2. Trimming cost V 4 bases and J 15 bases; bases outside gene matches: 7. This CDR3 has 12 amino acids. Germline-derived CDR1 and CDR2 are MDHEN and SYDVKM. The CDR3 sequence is CASSSWREGGFF. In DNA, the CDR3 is TGTGCCAGCAGTTCTTGGCGGGAGGGAGGGTTCTTC.

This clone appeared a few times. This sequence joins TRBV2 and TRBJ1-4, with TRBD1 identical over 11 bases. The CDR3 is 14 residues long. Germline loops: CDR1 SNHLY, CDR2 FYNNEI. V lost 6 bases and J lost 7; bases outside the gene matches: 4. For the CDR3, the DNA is TGTGCCAGCAGCCGGACAGGGGGCGGTGAAAAACTGTTTTTT. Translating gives CASSRTGGGEKLFF.

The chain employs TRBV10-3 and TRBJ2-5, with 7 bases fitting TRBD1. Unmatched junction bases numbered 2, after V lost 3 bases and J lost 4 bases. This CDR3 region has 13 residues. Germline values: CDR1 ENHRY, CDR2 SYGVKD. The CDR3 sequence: CAISEGGGETQYF. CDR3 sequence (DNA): TGTGCCATCAGTGAAGGGGGCGGAGAGACCCAGTACTTC.

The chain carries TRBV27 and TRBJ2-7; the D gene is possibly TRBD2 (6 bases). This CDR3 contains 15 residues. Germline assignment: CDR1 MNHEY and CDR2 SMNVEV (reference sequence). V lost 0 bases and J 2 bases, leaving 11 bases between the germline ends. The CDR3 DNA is TGTGCCAGCAGTTTATCTTCTAGCGCTCCCTACGAGCAGTACTTC. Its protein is CASSLSSSAPYEQYF.

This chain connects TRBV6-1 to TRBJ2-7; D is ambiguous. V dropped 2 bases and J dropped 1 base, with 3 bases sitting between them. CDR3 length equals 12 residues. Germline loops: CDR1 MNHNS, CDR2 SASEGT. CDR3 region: CASSEFSYEQYF. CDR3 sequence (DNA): TGTGCCAGCAGTGAATTTTCCTACGAGCAGTACTTC.

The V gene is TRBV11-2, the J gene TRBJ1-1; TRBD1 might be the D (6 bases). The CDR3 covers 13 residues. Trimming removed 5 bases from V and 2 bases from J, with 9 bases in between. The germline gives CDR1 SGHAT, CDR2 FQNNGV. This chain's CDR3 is CASSATGNTEAFF. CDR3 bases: TGTGCCAGCAGCGCGACAGGCAACACTGAAGCTTTCTTT.

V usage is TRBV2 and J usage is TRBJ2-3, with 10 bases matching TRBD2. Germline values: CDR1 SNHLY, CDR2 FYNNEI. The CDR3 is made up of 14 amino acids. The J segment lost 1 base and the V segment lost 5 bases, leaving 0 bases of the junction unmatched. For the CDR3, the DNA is TGTGCCAGCAGTCTAGCGGGGGGCACAGATACGCAGTATTTT. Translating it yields CASSLAGGTDTQYF.

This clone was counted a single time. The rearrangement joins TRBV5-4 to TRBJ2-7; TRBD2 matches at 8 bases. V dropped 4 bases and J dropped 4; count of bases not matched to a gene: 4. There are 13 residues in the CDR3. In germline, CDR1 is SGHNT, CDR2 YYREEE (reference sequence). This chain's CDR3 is CASSRGLEYEQYF. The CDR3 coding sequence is TGTGCCAGCAGCCGGGGACTAGAATACGAGCAGTACTTC. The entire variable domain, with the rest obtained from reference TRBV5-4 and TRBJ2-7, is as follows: ETGVTQSPTHLIKTRGQQVTLRCSSQSGHNTVSWYQQALGQGPQFIFQYYREEENGRGNFPPRFSGLQFPNYSSELNVNALELDDSALYLCASSRGLEYEQYFGPGTRLTVT.

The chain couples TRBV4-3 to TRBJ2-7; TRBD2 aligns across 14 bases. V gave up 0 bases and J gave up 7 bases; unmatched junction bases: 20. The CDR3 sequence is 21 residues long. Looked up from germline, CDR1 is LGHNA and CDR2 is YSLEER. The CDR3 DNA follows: TGCGCCAGCAGCCAAGATACCGTTCCGACTAGCGGGAGGGTCGACTGGGAAGAGCAGTACTTC. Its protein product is CASSQDTVPTSGRVDWEEQYF.

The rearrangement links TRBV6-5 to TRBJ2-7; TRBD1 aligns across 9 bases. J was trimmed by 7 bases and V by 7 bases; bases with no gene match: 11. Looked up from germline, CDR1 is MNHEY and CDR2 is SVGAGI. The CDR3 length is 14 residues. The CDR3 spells CASIVPGQGREQYF. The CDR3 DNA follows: TGTGCCAGCATCGTCCCGGGACAGGGACGGGAGCAGTACTTC.

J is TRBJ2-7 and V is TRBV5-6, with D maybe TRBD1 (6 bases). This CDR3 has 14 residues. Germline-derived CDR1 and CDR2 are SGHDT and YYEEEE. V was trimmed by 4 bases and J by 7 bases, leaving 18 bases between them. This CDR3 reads CASSRPLRGGEQYF. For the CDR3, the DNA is TGTGCCAGCAGCCGACCCCTCAGGGGCGGGGAGCAGTACTTC. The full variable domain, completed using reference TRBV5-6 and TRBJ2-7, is DAGVTQSPTHLIKTRGQQVTLRCSPKSGHDTVSWYQQALGQGPQFIFQYYEEEERQRGNFPDRFSGHQFPNYSSELNVNALLLGDSALYLCASSRPLRGGEQYFGPGTRLTVT.

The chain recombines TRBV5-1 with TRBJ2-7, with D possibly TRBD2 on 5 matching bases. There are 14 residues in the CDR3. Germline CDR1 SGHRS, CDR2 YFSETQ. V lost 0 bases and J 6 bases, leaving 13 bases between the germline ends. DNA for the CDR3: TGCGCCAGCAGCTTGGCTCCGGGGAGTGGCGAGCAGTACTTC. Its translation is CASSLAPGSGEQYF.

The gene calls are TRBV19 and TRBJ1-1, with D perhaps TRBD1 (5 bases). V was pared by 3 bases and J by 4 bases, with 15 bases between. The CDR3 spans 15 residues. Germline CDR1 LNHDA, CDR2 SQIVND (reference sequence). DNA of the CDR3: TGTGCCAGTAGTATCTGGACCTTTGGGGGCACTGAAGCTTTCTTT. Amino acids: CASSIWTFGGTEAFF.

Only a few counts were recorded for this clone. For the CDR3, the DNA is TGTGCCAGCAGCCCGGGTCAACCCAGAGAAAAACTGTTTTTT. Translated: CASSPGQPREKLFF. The chain is built from TRBV7-2 and TRBJ1-4; unclear D gene. CDR3 length equals 14 residues. Germline-derived CDR1 and CDR2 are SGHTA and FQGNSA. Trimming took off 5 bases at V and 8 bases at J, with 15 bases between the two ends.

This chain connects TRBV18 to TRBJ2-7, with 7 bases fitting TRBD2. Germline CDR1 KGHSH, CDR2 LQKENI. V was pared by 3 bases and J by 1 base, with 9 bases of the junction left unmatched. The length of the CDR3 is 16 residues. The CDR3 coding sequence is TGTGCCAGCTCACCGCGTGGGCTAGCGGAGTCCTACGAGCAGTACTTC. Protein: CASSPRGLAESYEQYF.